What follows are 14 T cell receptor beta chains derived from one specimen sequenced in a study of CD8 T cells in ankylosing spondylitis. TCRdb used MiXCR to reprocess the 5' RACE reads, holding one entry per CDR3 protein. The data hold about 220,000 distinct CDR3 sequences, with more than 9% observed a single time. Sequences were obtained from blood, either unsorted or a sorted T cell fraction (not recorded which). These receptors all stem from a male donor with ankylosing spondylitis or in good health (not recorded which).

This clonotype was observed at least ten times. V usage is TRBV21-1 and J usage is TRBJ2-7; the table's D call, TRBD2, has no DNA check behind it. TRBV21-1 is noted as a pseudogene. CDR3 length: 15 residues. The CDR3 DNA is TGTGCCAGCAGCAAAGGAACGGACTCTCCCTACGAGCAGTACTTC. Its translation: CASSKGTDSPYEQYF.

This clonotype was recorded many times. The J gene is TRBJ2-7, the V gene TRBV6-6, with D perhaps assigned TRBD1 or TRBD2 (5 bases each). The CDR3 spans 13 residues. In germline, CDR1 is MNHNY, CDR2 SVGAGI (reference sequence). Between the trimmed V and J ends, which lost 2 bases and 5 bases, there was a span of 10 bases. DNA for the CDR3: TGTGCCAGCAGTTACCTTGGGGGAGACGAGCAGTACTTC. This sequence encodes CASSYLGGDEQYF.

This clonotype was recorded many times. The rearrangement joins TRBV5-1 to TRBJ1-1; possibly TRBD1 for D (5 bases). The CDR3 is made up of 14 amino acids. V was pared by 4 bases and J by 2 bases, with 12 bases between. The germline V gene has CDR1 SGHRS and CDR2 YFSETQ. CDR3 region: CASSQGILNTEAFF. The CDR3 nucleotides are TGCGCCAGCAGCCAGGGCATCCTAAACACTGAAGCTTTCTTT.

This clonotype was picked up many times. V and J are TRBV5-1 and TRBJ1-3, with D perhaps matching TRBD1 (6 bases). CDR3 length: 14 residues. The germline gives CDR1 SGHRS, CDR2 YFSETQ. The V gene lost 1 base and the J gene lost 4 bases, with 9 bases spanning the gap. The DNA of the CDR3 is TGCGCCAGCAGCTTGACAGGGCGCGGAAACACCATATATTTT. This gives the protein CASSLTGRGNTIYF.

This clonotype was counted many times. The chain is built from TRBV7-2 and TRBJ2-3; 12 bases align to TRBD2. Losses at the gene ends were 4 bases for V and 1 base for J; bases not matched to a gene: 3. The CDR3 totals 16 residues. Germline V gives CDR1 SGHTA, CDR2 FQGNSA. The DNA of the CDR3 is TGTGCCAGCAGCTCCCGACTAGCGGGGGGCACAGATACGCAGTATTTT. This codes for CASSSRLAGGTDTQYF.

This clonotype was observed many times. The chain combines TRBV5-1 with TRBJ2-2, with a weak D call TRBD2 (5 bases). Per the germline V gene, CDR1 is SGHRS and CDR2 is YFSETQ. This CDR3 has 15 amino acids. Trimming pared 4 bases from V and 2 bases from J, leaving 12 bases between. CDR3 region: CASSAGRPNTGELFF. The CDR3 coding sequence is TGCGCCAGCAGCGCGGGTAGACCAAACACCGGGGAGCTGTTTTTT. Full variable domain (missing parts from reference TRBV5-1 and TRBJ2-2): KAGVTQTPRYLIKTRGQQVTLSCSPISGHRSVSWYQQTPGQGLQFLFEYFSETQRNKGNFPGRFSGRQFSNSRSEMNVSTLELGDSALYLCASSAGRPNTGELFFGEGSRLTVL.

V gene TRBV7-2 combines with J gene TRBJ2-1; a weak D match, TRBD1 (7 bases). Germline V lookup: CDR1 SGHTA, CDR2 FQGNSA. Trimming left V 2 bases short and J 8 bases short, with 16 bases between. The CDR3 runs 15 residues. CDR3 sequence (DNA): TGTGCCAGCAGCTTATCAGGGGGGTACACCGATGAGCAGTTCTTC. Translation gives CASSLSGGYTDEQFF.

The J gene is TRBJ2-3, the V gene TRBV20-1, with 10 bases lining up with TRBD2. The CDR3 consists of 16 residues. Germline V CDR1 and CDR2: DFQATT, SNEGSKA (reference sequence). The ends lost 0 bases at V and 4 bases at J; junction bases unmatched: 7. The DNA for the CDR3 is TGCAGTGCTAGAGATCTTGATAGCGGGGGGCCAGATACGCAGTATTTT. It encodes CSARDLDSGGPDTQYF.

This clonotype has at least ten counts. V and J are TRBV24-1 and TRBJ1-1; weak D call: TRBD1 (6 bases). CDR1 is KGHDR, CDR2 SFDVKD, per germline. V was trimmed by 8 bases and J by 4 bases, leaving 16 bases between them. This CDR3 spans 14 amino acids. CDR3 nucleotide sequence: TGTGCCACCACCCCTGGGGGGGCCGGCACTGAAGCTTTCTTT. Translation: CATTPGGAGTEAFF.

This clonotype was found a few times. V is TRBV24-1 and J is TRBJ2-3; 7 positions agree with TRBD2. This CDR3 spans 18 amino acids. The V gene's germline CDR1 is KGHDR and CDR2 SFDVKD. V gave up 3 bases and J gave up 1 base; unmatched junction bases: 12. Written as DNA, the CDR3 is TGTGCCACCAGTGATCCGCAACTAGCCCGGGAGGGCACAGATACGCAGTATTTT. Translating gives CATSDPQLAREGTDTQYF.

To note about this clonotype: This may be a read error: a much more frequent sequence differs by one nucleotide. The missing conserved phenylalanine or tryptophan at the end of this CDR3 makes a read error likely. The V call is TRBV20-1, the J call TRBJ2-2; possibly TRBD2 for D (6 bases). The germline gives CDR1 DFQATT, CDR2 SNEGSKA (reference sequence). CDR3 size: 13 residues. Trimming removed 6 bases from V and 1 base from J, with 9 bases in between. CDR3 bases: TGCAGTGCGCGCGGGGAGAACACCGGGGAGCTGTTTATT. The encoded protein is CSARGENTGELFI.

This clonotype has ten or more counts. The V gene is TRBV5-1, the J gene TRBJ2-2; no reliable D call. The V end was cut by 5 bases, the J end by 1 base, with 9 bases between. The germline CDR1 and CDR2 sequences are SGHRS and YFSETQ. CDR3 length equals 14 residues. The CDR3 loop is CASSSQVNTGELFF. As DNA, the CDR3 is TGCGCCAGCAGTAGCCAGGTGAACACCGGGGAGCTGTTTTTT.

This clonotype was recorded at least ten times. The chain links TRBV12-3 or TRBV12-4 to TRBJ1-2; D unresolved. Trimming shortened V by 6 bases and J by 8 bases, and 13 bases separated the two germline ends. The CDR3 runs to 12 residues. The CDR3 spells CASRKPPEGYTF. In DNA form, the CDR3 reads TGTGCCAGCAGAAAACCACCCGAGGGCTACACCTTC.

This clonotype was detected many times. The chain joins TRBV5-1 to TRBJ2-1, with 11 bases fitting TRBD2. The V segment lost 4 bases and the J segment 5 bases; nucleotides outside the gene matches: 8. Germline CDR1 reads SGHRS; CDR2 reads YFSETQ. The CDR3 extends over 16 amino acids. The CDR3 DNA reads TGCGCCAGCAGCCCTTCACTAGCGGGGGCCAACAATGAGCAGTTCTTC. Protein sequence: CASSPSLAGANNEQFF.